The 27 T cell receptor beta chains listed next were all sequenced from one sample in a study of identical twins. MiXCR, run by TCRdb on the 5' RACE reads, gives a single entry per CDR3 protein. The table shows a few hundred thousand distinct CDR3 sequences, with roughly 9.5% occurring only once. These data were also filed under a second study, of yellow fever vaccine responses in identical twins.

Sample: PBMCs. Every receptor here comes from a woman aged 18-35 years in good health.

The gene calls are TRBV11-2 and TRBJ2-3; D is perhaps TRBD1 or TRBD2 (6 bases each). Germline V lookup: CDR1 SGHAT, CDR2 FQNNGV. V lost 1 base and J lost 3, with 23 bases in between. This CDR3 is built from 19 residues. The CDR3 loop is CASSLGTGGTISRTDTQYF. For the CDR3, the DNA is TGTGCCAGCAGCTTAGGGACCGGAGGGACAATTAGTAGAACAGATACGCAGTATTTT. The full variable domain, completed using reference TRBV11-2 and TRBJ2-3, is EAGVAQSPRYKIIEKRQSVAFWCNPISGHATLYWYQQILGQGPKLLIQFQNNGVVDDSQLPKDRFSAERLKGVDSTLKIQPAKLEDSAVYLCASSLGTGGTISRTDTQYFGPGTRLTVL.

In its sample, this clonotype was seen many times. This rearrangement joins TRBV28 to TRBJ2-5; 7 positions agree with TRBD1. CDR3 length: 17 amino acids. Germline V gene lookup returns CDR1 MDHEN and CDR2 SYDVKM. Trimming removed 5 bases from V and 4 bases from J; junction bases left unmatched: 16. For the CDR3, the DNA is TGTGCCAGCAGTCCCCGGCTTTCAGGGGGAAGGAGAGAGACCCAGTACTTC. Translating gives CASSPRLSGGRRETQYF.

A few counts support this clonotype. V usage is TRBV27 and J usage is TRBJ1-5; 9 bases line up with TRBD1. The length of the CDR3 is 18 residues. Trimming cost V 0 bases and J 5 bases; bases outside gene matches: 11. Germline CDR1 reads MNHEY; CDR2 reads SMNVEV (reference sequence). CDR3 bases: TGTGCCAGCAGTTTATCATCACCGGGACAGGGTTGGGATCAGCCCCAGCATTTT. Translation: CASSLSSPGQGWDQPQHF.

This clonotype came up many times. V usage is TRBV7-6 and J usage is TRBJ2-3, with D possibly TRBD2 on 5 matching bases. The CDR3 length is 13 residues. The V gene lost 5 bases and the J gene lost 4 bases, with 10 bases spanning the gap. Germline loops: CDR1 SGHVS, CDR2 FNYEAQ. The CDR3 here is CASSDGVSDTQYF. The CDR3 DNA is TGTGCCAGCAGCGACGGGGTTTCAGATACGCAGTATTTT.

At least ten counts were recorded for this clonotype. The chain links TRBV28 to TRBJ1-2; D is undetermined. CDR3 length equals 12 residues. Deletions cut 6 bases from V and 2 bases from J, with 7 bases between. Germline loops: CDR1 MDHEN, CDR2 SYDVKM. The CDR3 DNA reads TGTGCCAGCAGGGAACAGAACTATGGCTACACCTTC. It codes for CASREQNYGYTF.

This clonotype came up a few times. The rearrangement links TRBV20-1 to TRBJ2-5, with 12 nucleotides matching TRBD2. This CDR3 comprises 15 residues. The V and J ends lost 5 bases and 3 bases, in that order; junction bases with no gene match: 7. Germline CDR1 DFQATT, CDR2 SNEGSKA (reference sequence). The CDR3 loop is CSARTSGTTKETQYF. The DNA of the CDR3 is TGCAGTGCTCGGACTAGCGGGACCACGAAAGAGACCCAGTACTTC.

This clonotype has only a few counts. The rearrangement uses TRBV25-1 and TRBJ2-1, with unresolved D. The CDR3 has 15 amino acids. In germline, CDR1 is MGHDK, CDR2 SYGVNS. V lost 1 base and J 1 base, leaving 8 bases between the germline ends. CDR3 nucleotides: TGTGCCAGCAGTGAATTCCGGAAATCCTACAATGAGCAGTTCTTC. Encoded protein: CASSEFRKSYNEQFF.

This clonotype was detected many times. This chain joins TRBV7-2 and TRBJ2-7; D remains ambiguous. Per the germline V gene, CDR1 is SGHTA and CDR2 is FQGNSA. The CDR3 has 16 residues. The V gene lost 4 bases and the J gene lost 0 bases, with 16 bases spanning the gap. The CDR3 DNA reads as TGTGCCAGCAGCTCCGGTTACCCCCGGAGCTCCTACGAGCAGTACTTC. As protein: CASSSGYPRSSYEQYF. Drawing the rest from reference TRBV7-2 and TRBJ2-7, the complete variable domain is GAGVSQSPSNKVTEKGKDVELRCDPISGHTALYWYRQSLGQGLEFLIYFQGNSAPDKSGLPSDRFSAERTGGSVSTLTIQRTQQEDSAVYLCASSSGYPRSSYEQYFGPGTRLTVT.

V is TRBV5-5 and J is TRBJ2-7; no firm D call. The V and J ends lost 4 bases and 4 bases respectively, with 12 bases between them. This CDR3 comprises 13 residues. Germline V gene lookup returns CDR1 SGHKS and CDR2 YYEKEE (reference sequence). CDR3 coding DNA: TGTGCCAGCAGCCCCCCGGACCTATACGAGCAGTACTTC. Its protein is CASSPPDLYEQYF.

This clonotype has a count of ten or more. The chain carries TRBV20-1 and TRBJ2-2; no clear D gene. This CDR3 is built from 14 residues. Trimming stripped 3 bases from V and 7 bases from J, with 15 bases between. The germline gives CDR1 DFQATT, CDR2 SNEGSKA (reference sequence). CDR3 DNA: TGCAGTGCTAGCGGCCCGGCTGGGATCGGGGAGCTGTTTTTT. This encodes CSASGPAGIGELFF.

This clonotype has a count of ten or more. This chain joins TRBV5-1 and TRBJ2-7; tentative D call: TRBD2 (6 bases). There are 14 residues in the CDR3. Germline lookup yields CDR1 SGHRS and CDR2 YFSETQ. The ends were cut back, 1 base at V and 6 bases at J, with 14 bases in the middle. The CDR3: CASSLRAGGGEQYF. CDR3 bases: TGCGCCAGCAGCTTGCGTGCCGGGGGAGGCGAGCAGTACTTC.

This clonotype was seen ten or more times. The chain carries TRBV29-1 and TRBJ2-1, with 10 nucleotides matching TRBD2. The trim removed 3 bases at V and 16 bases at J, leaving 12 bases unmatched. Germline assignment: CDR1 SQVTM and CDR2 ANQGSEA. This CDR3 spans 13 amino acids. For the CDR3, the DNA is TGCAGCGTTGAGGACAGGACTAGCGGTGTTGGATTCTTC. It encodes CSVEDRTSGVGFF.

The J gene is TRBJ2-1, the V gene TRBV7-8, with 8 nucleotides matching TRBD2. The CDR3 runs to 18 residues. Germline V gene data show CDR1 as SGHVS and CDR2 as FQNEAQ. V lost 5 bases, J lost 3 bases, and 15 bases stayed unmatched. The CDR3 region has the DNA TGTGCCAGCAGCAATCAACCCTCGGGAGGGATGAGCTACAATGAGCAGTTCTTC. Protein sequence: CASSNQPSGGMSYNEQFF.

This clonotype has more than one count but fewer than ten. The V call is TRBV7-6, the J call TRBJ2-3, with TRBD2 identical over 12 bases. The CDR3 covers 16 residues. The germline V gene encodes CDR1 SGHVS and CDR2 FNYEAQ. The V gene end was trimmed by 5 bases and the J gene end by 5 bases; junction bases not matched to a gene: 8. The CDR3 protein is CASSVRLAGDEDTQYF. In DNA form, the CDR3 reads TGTGCCAGCAGCGTCAGACTAGCGGGGGATGAAGATACGCAGTATTTT.

This chain uses TRBV16 with TRBJ2-7, with 9 bases identical to TRBD1. Per germline, CDR1 KGHSY and CDR2 FQNENV. V dropped 0 bases and J dropped 5; count of bases not matched to a gene: 8. The CDR3 loop spans 16 amino acids. The CDR3 sequence is CASSQSRQGESNEQYF. The CDR3 nucleotides are TGTGCCAGCAGCCAATCGCGACAGGGGGAATCCAACGAGCAGTACTTC.

At least ten counts were recorded for this clonotype. The chain couples TRBV6-2 or TRBV6-3 to TRBJ2-6; D is uncertain. This CDR3 has 14 residues. CDR1 and CDR2 (germline): MNHEY, SVGEGT. V was trimmed by 4 bases and J by 0 bases, leaving 4 bases between them. The CDR3 region is CASSFNSGANVLTF. The DNA of the CDR3 is TGTGCCAGCAGTTTTAACTCTGGGGCCAACGTCCTGACTTTC.

This clonotype came up a few times. The rearrangement links TRBV11-3 to TRBJ2-2; weak D call: TRBD1 (5 bases). Trimming pared 0 bases from V and 1 base from J, leaving 12 bases between. CDR1 SGHNT and CDR2 YENEEA come from the germline V gene. This CDR3 spans 17 amino acids. CDR3 bases: TGTGCCAGCAGCTTAGATCTTACAGGAATGAACACCGGGGAGCTGTTTTTT. This encodes CASSLDLTGMNTGELFF.

Ten or more counts support this clonotype. The gene calls are TRBV28 and TRBJ2-2; a weak D match, TRBD1 (5 bases). Germline CDR1 reads MDHEN; CDR2 reads SYDVKM. V lost 11 bases, J lost 0 bases, and 13 bases lay in between. The length of the CDR3 is 14 residues. CDR3 coding DNA: TGTGCCGGCCAGGGCCGCACGAACACCGGGGAGCTGTTTTTT. Its translation: CAGQGRTNTGELFF.

This clonotype was found many times. V is TRBV9 and J is TRBJ2-6; 12 nucleotides align to TRBD1. The CDR3 has 18 residues. V dropped 3 bases and J dropped 0; count of bases not matched to a gene: 4. CDR1 is SGDLS, CDR2 YYNGEE, per germline. The CDR3 protein is CASSEGTGGYSGANVLTF. The CDR3 nucleotides read TGTGCCAGCAGCGAGGGGACAGGGGGCTACTCTGGGGCCAACGTCCTGACTTTC. The whole variable domain, filled in from reference TRBV9 and TRBJ2-6, reads DSGVTQTPKHLITATGQRVTLRCSPRSGDLSVYWYQQSLDQGLQFLIQYYNGEERAKGNILERFSAQQFPDLHSELNLSSLELGDSALYFCASSEGTGGYSGANVLTFGAGSRLTVL.

V and J are TRBV20-1 and TRBJ1-5; D possibly corresponds to TRBD1 (6 bases). V gave up 0 bases and J gave up 7 bases, with 13 bases separating them. Germline V lookup: CDR1 DFQATT, CDR2 SNEGSKA (reference sequence). The CDR3 consists of 14 residues. In DNA form, the CDR3 reads TGCAGTGCTAGAGAGTACAGGGAGGAGCAGCCCCAGCATTTT. It codes for CSAREYREEQPQHF.

Ten or more counts support this clonotype. The J gene is TRBJ2-5, the V gene TRBV29-1; D call uncertain. Deletions cut 3 bases from V and 2 bases from J, with 10 bases between. Germline V gives CDR1 SQVTM, CDR2 ANQGSEA. The CDR3 sequence is 13 residues long. The CDR3 DNA sequence: TGCAGCGTTGATTCGCTGGAACAAGAGACCCAGTACTTC. Translating it yields CSVDSLEQETQYF.

This clonotype was recorded at least ten times. V and J are TRBV3-1 and TRBJ2-5, with D tentatively TRBD2 (6 bases). Per the germline V gene, CDR1 is LGHDT and CDR2 is YNNKEL (reference sequence). The CDR3 extends over 13 amino acids. Trimming shortened V by 5 bases and J by 7 bases, and 14 bases separated the two germline ends. CDR3 amino acids: CASSETSPGTQYF. Here the CDR3 DNA reads TGTGCCAGCAGCGAGACTAGTCCCGGGACCCAGTACTTC.

Only a few counts were recorded for this clonotype. The chain employs TRBV2 and TRBJ2-3; 10 bases align to TRBD2. The germline V gene has CDR1 SNHLY and CDR2 FYNNEI. The CDR3 loop spans 16 amino acids. V lost 11 bases, J lost 2 bases, and 13 bases stayed unmatched. CDR3 in amino acids: CARGIVAGGSTDTQYF. DNA for the CDR3: TGTGCCCGAGGGATCGTAGCGGGAGGCTCCACAGATACGCAGTATTTT.

This clonotype was counted between two and nine times. The V call is TRBV2, the J call TRBJ2-5; D is perhaps TRBD1 (6 bases). V was clipped by 11 bases and J by 5 bases, with 9 bases between them. The CDR3 length is 10 residues. In germline, CDR1 is SNHLY, CDR2 FYNNEI. CDR3 nucleotides: TGTGCCGGACAGAGGGAGACCCAGTACTTC. Amino acids: CAGQRETQYF.

V usage is TRBV6-5 and J usage is TRBJ2-1, with D tentatively TRBD1 or TRBD2 (5 bases each). There are 13 residues in the CDR3. V shed 2 bases and J shed 5 bases, with 7 bases lying between them. Germline assignment: CDR1 MNHEY and CDR2 SVGAGI. CDR3 protein: CASSYEGNNEQFF. Here the CDR3 DNA reads TGTGCCAGCAGTTACGAGGGGAACAATGAGCAGTTCTTC.

This clonotype was counted between two and nine times. The rearrangement links TRBV29-1 to TRBJ2-1; possible D gene TRBD2, 6 bases. This CDR3 is built from 13 residues. The germline CDR1 and CDR2 sequences are SQVTM and ANQGSEA. V was trimmed by 4 bases and J by 8 bases, leaving 15 bases between them. In DNA form, the CDR3 reads TGCAGCGTTGTGGCGGCTAGCGTCTATGAGCAGTTCTTC. As protein: CSVVAASVYEQFF.

As concerns this clonotype: An end of the junction does not agree with germline; a read error may underlie this. The gene calls are TRBV20-1 and TRBJ1-5; no definite D call. This CDR3 is built from 15 residues. Germline loops: CDR1 DFQATT, CDR2 SNEGSKA (reference sequence). CDR3 in amino acids: CSAKSSGSSNQPQHF. The DNA for the CDR3 is TGCAGTGCTAAGAGTTCGGGGTCTAGCAATCAGCCCCAGCACTTT.